What follows are 2 T cell receptor beta chains derived from one specimen sequenced in a study of human T cells and chemical hapten exposure. TCRdb processed the RACE reads anew with MiXCR; each CDR3 protein has one entry. The table shows about 190,000 distinct CDR3 sequences, with roughly a quarter occurring only once. The time point denotes: patch test 3, about 24 weeks after DPC sensitization. Treatment denoted: therapeutic diphenylcyclopropenone sensitization with weekly scalp DPC. The sequencing here drew on whole blood, taken in connection with sensitization to the hapten diphenylcyclopropenone (DPC). These receptors all come from a woman in her 40s with alopecia areata. Some clones in this sample may be carry-over from other donors' samples.

This clonotype was detected a few times. This chain uses TRBV7-9 with TRBJ2-1; 9 nucleotides agree with TRBD1. The CDR3 loop spans 15 amino acids. The V segment lost 6 bases and the J segment 4 bases; nucleotides outside the gene matches: 7. The germline V gene has CDR1 SEHNR and CDR2 FQNEAQ (reference sequence). CDR3 region: CASRTGTGRYNEQFF. CDR3 nucleotide sequence: TGTGCCAGCAGAACCGGGACAGGGCGATACAATGAGCAGTTCTTC.

This sequence joins TRBV5-6 and TRBJ2-5, with 11 positions matching TRBD1. The CDR3 is 15 amino acids. The germline CDR1 and CDR2 sequences are SGHDT and YYEEEE. Unmatched junction bases numbered 6, after V lost 4 bases and J lost 4 bases. The CDR3 coding sequence is TGTGCCAGCAGCCAGGACAGGGGGCTGGTAGAGACCCAGTACTTC. This sequence encodes CASSQDRGLVETQYF.